The next 19 T cell receptor beta chains were all read from a single sample in a study of blood T cell repertoires in COVID-19. Some clones are missing from TCRdb's copy, which holds only in-frame ones; the method was immunoSEQ multiplex PCR. The sample records roughly 180,000 clones, around 85% being singletons. The sequencing sample was made of peripheral blood. Receptor source: a man aged 60 to 75 who had recovered from COVID-19.

V usage is TRBV19 and J usage is TRBJ1-1; TRBD1 might be the D (6 bases). Germline CDR1 and CDR2: LNHDA and SQIVND (reference sequence). Trimming removed 2 bases at V and 2 bases at J, with 9 bases between. The CDR3 has 14 amino acids. The CDR3 loop is CASSIRDTNTEAFF. In DNA form, the CDR3 reads TGTGCCAGTAGTATACGGGACACTAACACTGAAGCTTTCTTT.

V usage is TRBV28 and J usage is TRBJ1-1, with 9 bases aligning to TRBD1. This CDR3 region has 14 residues. The J segment lost 0 bases and the V segment lost 8 bases, leaving 4 bases of the junction unmatched. Germline values: CDR1 MDHEN, CDR2 SYDVKM. The DNA for the CDR3 is TGTGCCAGCCGGACAGGGGATTTGAACACTGAAGCTTTCTTT. It translates to CASRTGDLNTEAFF.

This chain uses TRBV4-3 with TRBJ2-2; 7 bases agree with TRBD1. The ends lost 4 bases at V and 5 bases at J; junction bases unmatched: 13. The CDR3 runs 17 residues. CDR1 is LGHNA and CDR2 is YSLEER in the germline V gene. CDR3 nucleotides: TGCGCCAGCAGCCGATCCGCCGGGACAGACATAACCGGGGAGCTGTTTTTT. This codes for CASSRSAGTDITGELFF.

This chain connects TRBV7-9 to TRBJ2-1; TRBD2 matches 10 bases. In germline, CDR1 is SEHNR, CDR2 FQNEAQ (reference sequence). The V segment lost 1 base and the J segment 4 bases; nucleotides outside the gene matches: 7. CDR3 length: 17 residues. The CDR3: CASSLVGTAGGYNEQFF. As DNA, the CDR3 is TGTGCCAGCAGCTTAGTGGGTACAGCGGGGGGGTACAATGAGCAGTTCTTC.

The genes are TRBV18 and TRBJ1-2, with D perhaps matching TRBD1 (6 bases). The germline V and J ends were trimmed by 2 bases and 8 bases, with 21 bases remaining between them. In germline, CDR1 is KGHSH, CDR2 LQKENI. This CDR3 spans 16 amino acids. Here the CDR3 reads CASSPEAIGTIGGYTF. The CDR3 DNA reads TGTGCCAGCTCACCAGAAGCGATAGGGACAATCGGAGGCTACACCTTC.

The rearrangement joins TRBV9 to TRBJ2-3, with D possibly being TRBD1 (5 bases). This CDR3 comprises 15 residues. V lost 3 bases to trimming and J lost 0 bases, with 11 bases between them. Germline values: CDR1 SGDLS, CDR2 YYNGEE. CDR3 in DNA: TGTGCCAGCAGCGCCAGGGCGCCTAGCACAGATACGCAGTATTTT. Its protein is CASSARAPSTDTQYF.

The rearrangement joins TRBV5-1 to TRBJ2-3; 10 nucleotides align to TRBD2. The CDR3 loop spans 16 amino acids. V shed 1 base and J 2 bases; nucleotides not matched to a gene: 4. Germline V gene data show CDR1 as SGHRS and CDR2 as YFSETQ. Written as DNA, the CDR3 is TGCGCCAGCAGCTTGATAGCGGGGGGCCTCACAGATACGCAGTATTTT. Translating it yields CASSLIAGGLTDTQYF.

A few counts support this clone. The V call is TRBV27, the J call TRBJ1-1; no reliable D call. The CDR3 sequence is 14 residues long. CDR1 and CDR2 from the germline V gene are MNHEY and SMNVEV (reference sequence). Trimming took 3 bases from V and 3 from J, leaving 11 bases between them. The DNA of the CDR3 is TGTGCCAGCAGTTTGAAAGGTCGGGACACTGAAGCTTTCTTT. This encodes CASSLKGRDTEAFF.

V gene TRBV27 combines with J gene TRBJ1-2; a weak D match, TRBD1 (6 bases). CDR3 length: 11 amino acids. Deletions cut 6 bases from V and 8 bases from J, with 10 bases between. The germline CDR1 and CDR2 sequences are MNHEY and SMNVEV (reference sequence). The CDR3 region has the DNA TGTGCCAGCAGAGGGGGAGGGGGCTACACCTTC. This encodes CASRGGGGYTF.

The chain is built from TRBV6-5 and TRBJ2-4; D unresolved. The CDR3 runs to 14 residues. CDR1 and CDR2 (germline): MNHEY, SVGAGI. Between the trimmed V and J ends, which lost 6 bases and 0 bases, there was a span of 9 bases. CDR3 amino acids: CASRGDLAKNIQYF. For the CDR3, the DNA is TGTGCCAGCAGGGGCGACCTAGCCAAAAACATTCAGTACTTC.

The CDR3 region is CASSLQGGDQPQHF. The CDR3 DNA sequence: TGTGCCAGCAGCCTACAGGGGGGGGATCAGCCCCAGCATTTT. The chain is built from TRBV7-3 and TRBJ1-5, with 8 bases fitting TRBD1. The CDR3 spans 14 residues. The J segment lost 5 bases and the V segment lost 5 bases, leaving 5 bases of the junction unmatched. The V gene's germline CDR1 is SGHTA and CDR2 FQGTGA.

The gene calls are TRBV5-1 and TRBJ2-7; 7 nucleotides match TRBD1. The CDR3 consists of 13 residues. Losses at the gene ends were 8 bases for V and 3 bases for J; bases not matched to a gene: 8. The germline CDR1 and CDR2 sequences are SGHRS and YFSETQ. The CDR3 DNA follows: TGCGCCAGTTCCCGGGACAGTTACTACGAGCAGTACTTC. It encodes CASSRDSYYEQYF.

The chain couples TRBV19 to TRBJ1-2; D gene ambiguous. V was cut by 6 bases and J by 3 bases, with 8 bases left in between. Germline V gives CDR1 LNHDA, CDR2 SQIVND (reference sequence). The CDR3 is 12 residues long. The CDR3: CASSIFDYGYTF. CDR3 bases: TGTGCCAGTAGCATATTCGACTATGGCTACACCTTC. Full variable domain (rest looked up from reference TRBV19 and TRBJ1-2): DGGITQSPKYLFRKEGQNVTLSCEQNLNHDAMYWYRQDPGQGLRLIYYSQIVNDFQKGDIAEGYSVSREKKESFPLTVTSAQKNPTAFYLCASSIFDYGYTFGSGTRLTVV.

The chain combines TRBV6-5 with TRBJ1-2, with TRBD1 as a possible D gene (5 bases). Trimming took 10 bases from V and 2 from J, leaving 14 bases between them. Germline V gives CDR1 MNHEY, CDR2 SVGAGI. CDR3 length: 13 residues. CDR3 DNA: TGTGCCACCCGCAGGGCGGTAAACTATGGCTACACCTTC. It yields the protein CATRRAVNYGYTF.

The chain has TRBV7-9 and TRBJ2-5, with unresolved D. The V gene lost 0 bases and the J gene lost 3 bases, with 20 bases spanning the gap. Germline assignment: CDR1 SEHNR and CDR2 FQNEAQ (reference sequence). This CDR3 region has 18 residues. Here the CDR3 reads CASSLAVSKTLRKETQYF. The CDR3 bases are TGTGCCAGCAGCTTAGCTGTGTCGAAGACTCTGAGAAAAGAGACCCAGTACTTC.

The genes are TRBV5-6 and TRBJ1-4, with 7 bases lining up with TRBD1. The germline CDR1 and CDR2 sequences are SGHDT and YYEEEE. The CDR3 has 13 amino acids. The ends lost 0 bases at V and 8 bases at J; junction bases unmatched: 1. The CDR3, as DNA: TGTGCCAGCAGCTTGGGCAGGGGGGAAAAACTGTTTTTT. Its protein is CASSLGRGEKLFF.

The chain employs TRBV6-5 and TRBJ2-2; D is uncertain. This CDR3 comprises 15 residues. Germline-derived CDR1 and CDR2 are MNHEY and SVGAGI. Between the trimmed V and J ends, which lost 0 bases and 1 base, there was a span of 6 bases. The CDR3: CASSYSIGNTGELFF. The CDR3 nucleotides are TGTGCCAGCAGTTACTCGATCGGGAACACCGGGGAGCTGTTTTTT.

The chain combines TRBV9 with TRBJ1-4; TRBD1 is a possible D gene (6 bases). Germline assignment: CDR1 SGDLS and CDR2 YYNGEE. With 4 bases removed from V and 7 bases from J, the gap between germline ends came to 14 bases. The CDR3 spans 14 residues. The CDR3 DNA reads as TGTGCCAGCAGCAAGGACAGTGGAGGTGAAAAACTGTTTTTT. Its translation: CASSKDSGGEKLFF.

V gene TRBV5-4 combines with J gene TRBJ2-3, with 8 bases matching TRBD1. The V gene's germline CDR1 is SGHNT and CDR2 YYREEE (reference sequence). The CDR3 consists of 16 residues. V lost 4 bases, J lost 3 bases, and 10 bases stayed unmatched. The CDR3 sequence: CASSKKGQGVTDTQYF. DNA for the CDR3: TGTGCCAGCAGCAAGAAAGGACAGGGCGTAACAGATACGCAGTATTTT.